Below are 24 T cell receptor beta chains sequenced from a single sample in a study of OX40 agonist ivuxolimab in advanced cancers. The assay was immunoSEQ multiplex PCR, and TCRdb's table has in-frame clones only and misses some. The table has 55,000 to 80,000 clones, around 84% seen once. The sample in question was CD4+ or CD8+ T cells sorted from blood, obtained in a trial of the OX40 agonist ivuxolimab. The receptors were gathered from an adult with an advanced solid tumor such as melanoma, head and neck, liver or kidney cancer.

The V and J genes are TRBV5-1 and TRBJ1-2, with D possibly TRBD1 on 6 matching bases. V was shortened by 1 base and J by 7 bases, with 17 bases between the two germline ends. The CDR3 is 15 residues long. CDR1 is SGHRS, CDR2 YFSETQ, per germline. The DNA for the CDR3 is TGCGCCAGCAGCTTGTTAGTCGGGGGCCTCCCTGGCTACACCTTC. Residues: CASSLLVGGLPGYTF.

The sample holds a few counts of this clone. This rearrangement joins TRBV5-5 to TRBJ1-2; TRBD1 is a possible D gene (5 bases). CDR3 length: 13 amino acids. The germline V gene has CDR1 SGHKS and CDR2 YYEKEE (reference sequence). Trimming shortened V by 3 bases and J by 2 bases, and 8 bases separated the two germline ends. In DNA form, the CDR3 reads TGTGCCAGCAGCTCATCAGGGAACTATGGCTACACCTTC. Residues: CASSSSGNYGYTF.

Here the CDR3 DNA reads TGTGCCAGCAGCCTCGCGGGGAGCCAATATAATTCACCCCTCCACTTT. Translation gives CASSLAGSQYNSPLHF. The rearrangement links TRBV11-1 to TRBJ1-6; D is uncertain. Germline V gives CDR1 SGHAT, CDR2 FQDESV (reference sequence). Trimming took 5 bases from V and 4 from J, leaving 15 bases between them. The CDR3 covers 16 residues.

The chain joins TRBV6-1 to TRBJ2-1; D might be TRBD2 (6 bases). This CDR3 region has 15 residues. With 2 bases removed from V and 6 bases from J, the gap between germline ends came to 14 bases. CDR1 MNHNS and CDR2 SASEGT come from the germline V gene. The CDR3 is CASSEQGRGLNEQFF. The CDR3 DNA reads as TGTGCCAGCAGTGAACAAGGGCGGGGTCTCAATGAGCAGTTCTTC.

The J gene is TRBJ1-2, the V gene TRBV4-3; a possible D gene is TRBD1 (6 bases). The ends were cut back, 0 bases at V and 5 bases at J, with 13 bases in the middle. The CDR3 runs to 15 residues. CDR1 and CDR2 (germline): LGHNA, YSLEER. The CDR3 coding sequence is TGCGCCAGCAGCCAAGAGGGGCAGGGACATTATGGCTACACCTTC. It is translated as CASSQEGQGHYGYTF.

V usage is TRBV7-9 and J usage is TRBJ2-6, with 9 bases fitting TRBD1. The CDR3 sequence is 17 residues long. V lost 5 bases and J lost 0; bases outside the gene matches: 5. Germline CDR1 reads SEHNR; CDR2 reads FQNEAQ (reference sequence). The CDR3 spells CASSQQGAVSGANVLTF. DNA of the CDR3: TGTGCCAGCAGCCAACAGGGGGCCGTCTCTGGGGCCAACGTCCTGACTTTC.

This rearrangement joins TRBV4-1 to TRBJ1-3, with D possibly TRBD1 on 6 matching bases. Germline lookup yields CDR1 MGHRA and CDR2 YSYEKL. V lost 3 bases and J lost 0, with 12 bases in between. This CDR3 contains 16 residues. The CDR3 DNA sequence: TGCGCCAGCAGCCAGCCAGACAGGTCCTCTGGAAACACCATATATTTT. It codes for CASSQPDRSSGNTIYF.

The table lists this clone with a few counts. The chain is built from TRBV19 and TRBJ1-4, with a possible D match to TRBD1 (5 bases). The CDR3 covers 16 residues. The germline V gene encodes CDR1 LNHDA and CDR2 SQIVND (reference sequence). With 2 bases removed from V and 5 bases from J, the gap between germline ends came to 15 bases. The CDR3 DNA sequence: TGTGCCAGTAGTATATCGGTGCGAGGGACGAATGAAAAACTGTTTTTT. Protein: CASSISVRGTNEKLFF.

The chain joins TRBV27 to TRBJ1-4; 8 nucleotides match TRBD1. The CDR3 runs 17 residues. Germline loops: CDR1 MNHEY, CDR2 SMNVEV (reference sequence). Unmatched junction bases numbered 17, after V lost 6 bases and J lost 8 bases. DNA of the CDR3: TGTGCCAGCAGCCGTTCCTTCGGACAGGGAGTTGGGGAAAAACTGTTTTTT. It codes for CASSRSFGQGVGEKLFF.

This sequence joins TRBV19 and TRBJ1-5; D remains unclear. CDR1 is LNHDA and CDR2 is SQIVND in the germline V gene (reference sequence). V was trimmed by 4 bases and J by 5 bases, leaving 15 bases between them. The CDR3 covers 15 residues. The DNA for the CDR3 is TGTGCCAGTAGTAGAGGTCTGATGGGAGATCAGCCCCAGCATTTT. Translated, it gives CASSRGLMGDQPQHF.

Comment on this clone: A read error is likely, as this CDR3 ends without the conserved phenylalanine or tryptophan. The CDR3 region has the DNA TGTGCCAGCAGCTTAAATTCGGGACAGTATGGCTACACCCTC. It encodes CASSLNSGQYGYTL. The rearrangement joins TRBV7-9 to TRBJ1-2; 7 positions match TRBD1. Trimming removed 2 bases from V and 5 bases from J; junction bases left unmatched: 5. Germline CDR1 SEHNR, CDR2 FQNEAQ (reference sequence). This CDR3 has 14 residues.

The V call is TRBV30, the J call TRBJ2-7; D not resolved. Looked up from germline, CDR1 is GTSNPN and CDR2 is SVGIG (reference sequence). CDR3 length equals 14 residues. V dropped 2 bases and J dropped 0 bases, with 11 bases sitting between them. The CDR3 DNA sequence: TGTGCCTGGAGTAAAGCCAGGAGCTCCTACGAGCAGTACTTC. Amino acid sequence: CAWSKARSSYEQYF.

This clone was seen just once. The genes are TRBV30 and TRBJ2-5; 8 nucleotides match TRBD1. This CDR3 is built from 13 residues. Trimming at V came to 4 bases and at J to 4 bases, leaving 5 bases not matched to a gene. Germline lookup yields CDR1 GTSNPN and CDR2 SVGIG (reference sequence). DNA for the CDR3: TGTGCCTGGACCCGACAGGGGCCAGAGACCCAGTACTTC. Translation gives CAWTRQGPETQYF.

The chain uses TRBV29-1 and TRBJ1-2; 8 bases fit TRBD1. The CDR3 has 16 residues. After removal of 7 bases from V and 1 base from J, the junction contained 14 bases not matched to a gene. Germline assignment: CDR1 SQVTM and CDR2 ANQGSEA. The CDR3 region has the DNA TGCAGCGCCCAGAACTCTGGGACAGGATTTAACTATGGCTACACCTTC. This translates into CSAQNSGTGFNYGYTF.

The chain uses TRBV7-2 and TRBJ1-5; D may be TRBD1 (5 bases). Per germline, CDR1 SGHTA and CDR2 FQGNSA. V was pared by 4 bases and J by 4 bases, with 14 bases between. The CDR3 length is 15 residues. The CDR3 nucleotides are TGTGCCAGCAGCTCGCGAGGGACTGATAATCAGCCCCAGCATTTT. Its protein product is CASSSRGTDNQPQHF. Using reference TRBV7-2 and TRBJ1-5 for the parts outside the CDR3, the full variable domain is GAGVSQSPSNKVTEKGKDVELRCDPISGHTALYWYRQSLGQGLEFLIYFQGNSAPDKSGLPSDRFSAERTGGSVSTLTIQRTQQEDSAVYLCASSSRGTDNQPQHFGDGTRLSIL.

The V call is TRBV9, the J call TRBJ2-2, with D possibly called TRBD1 or TRBD2 (5 bases each). CDR3 length equals 14 residues. V shed 6 bases and J shed 4 bases, with 13 bases lying between them. Germline V lookup: CDR1 SGDLS, CDR2 YYNGEE. Here the CDR3 reads CASKGTGPTGELFF. The DNA of the CDR3 is TGTGCCAGCAAGGGGACCGGCCCCACCGGGGAGCTGTTTTTT.

This chain joins TRBV5-1 and TRBJ1-2, with D hard to call. The V end lost 4 bases, the J end lost 0 bases, and 13 bases lay between the germline ends. The CDR3 has 15 amino acids. CDR1 is SGHRS and CDR2 is YFSETQ in the germline V gene. CDR3 sequence (DNA): TGCGCCAGCAGCCCCCCCGGGCAGCCTAACTATGGCTACACCTTC. Residues: CASSPPGQPNYGYTF.

The CDR3 reads CASGSLNTQYF. The DNA of the CDR3 is TGTGCCAGCGGATCTCTAAATACGCAGTATTTT. V and J are TRBV2 and TRBJ2-3; D gene ambiguous. Between the trimmed V and J ends, which lost 8 bases and 7 bases, there was a span of 10 bases. The germline CDR1 and CDR2 sequences are SNHLY and FYNNEI. The CDR3 contains 11 residues.

This clone was recorded only once. The rearrangement uses TRBV5-1 and TRBJ1-6; the D is unclear. V was clipped by 0 bases and J by 7 bases, with 8 bases between them. Looked up from germline, CDR1 is SGHRS and CDR2 is YFSETQ. The CDR3 loop spans 14 amino acids. This chain's CDR3 is CASSLGVTNSPLHF. Written as DNA, the CDR3 is TGCGCCAGCAGCTTGGGGGTCACCAATTCACCCCTCCACTTT.

The sample holds many counts of this clone. V and J are TRBV6-1 and TRBJ2-5; D is unclear. V lost 7 bases, J lost 3 bases, and 3 bases lay in between. Germline CDR1 MNHNS, CDR2 SASEGT. The CDR3 loop spans 10 amino acids. The CDR3 reads CASTEETQYF. The CDR3 region has the DNA TGTGCCAGCACCGAAGAGACCCAGTACTTC.

This rearrangement joins TRBV11-3 to TRBJ2-6; D is unresolved. V was clipped by 3 bases and J by 3 bases, with 3 bases between them. The CDR3 loop spans 13 amino acids. Germline V gene lookup returns CDR1 SGHNT and CDR2 YENEEA. The DNA for the CDR3 is TGTGCCAGCAGCTTGAATGGGGCCAACGTCCTGACTTTC. Amino acid sequence: CASSLNGANVLTF.

The chain employs TRBV15 and TRBJ2-1, with 11 nucleotides matching TRBD1. The germline V gene encodes CDR1 LNHNV and CDR2 YYDKDF (reference sequence). The CDR3 length is 15 residues. Trimming removed 2 bases from V and 6 bases from J; junction bases left unmatched: 3. CDR3 in DNA: TGTGCCACCAGCAGAATCGGGACAGGGGGCAATGAGCAGTTCTTC. Residues: CATSRIGTGGNEQFF. Looking up the rest from reference TRBV15 and TRBJ2-1 gives the full variable domain: DAMVIQNPRYQVTQFGKPVTLSCSQTLNHNVMYWYQQKSSQAPKLLFHYYDKDFNNEADTPDNFQSRRPNTSFCFLDIRSPGLGDTAMYLCATSRIGTGGNEQFFGPGTRLTVL.

The rearrangement uses TRBV7-2 and TRBJ2-7; D may be TRBD2 (5 bases). Germline V gene data show CDR1 as SGHTA and CDR2 as FQGNSA. The CDR3 loop spans 13 amino acids. V was clipped by 5 bases and J by 2 bases, with 10 bases between them. CDR3 protein: CASSLSGAYEQYF. CDR3 nucleotide sequence: TGTGCCAGCAGCCTGAGCGGCGCCTACGAGCAGTACTTC.

DNA for the CDR3: TGTGCCGGGGGGCGGTCCGGCATATGGCAGCCCCAGCATTTT. This codes for CAGGRSGIWQPQHF. The gene calls are TRBV19 and TRBJ1-5; TRBD1 might be the D (6 bases). Trimming stripped 11 bases from V and 7 bases from J, with 21 bases between. The CDR3 is 14 amino acids. Germline V gene sequence: CDR1 LNHDA, CDR2 SQIVND (reference sequence).